This T cell receptor beta chain is from a study of T-cell memory formation after mild COVID-19. Study background: The study found TCR clusters largely donor specific.

Libraries for TCRalpha and TCRbeta carried sample barcodes and unique molecular identifiers via 5'RACE. In TCRdb, the 5' RACE reads were re-called with MiXCR into one record per CDR3 protein. The sample carries roughly 450,000 distinct CDR3 sequences, roughly 17% recorded once. With regard to this clonotype: As yet, its antigen is unknown.

Whole-study results and caveats: Later expanders leaned CD4+, whereas clones that contracted between day 15 and 85 were balanced CD4/CD8.

CDR1 is SGHRS and CDR2 is YFSETQ in the germline V gene. This CDR3 is 15 amino acids long. V lost 0 bases, J lost 3 bases, and 4 bases stayed unmatched. The TCR originated in a man younger than 35 who had mild COVID-19 (a few samples of this study predate the infection). Cell type and time point are not known. The gene calls are TRBV5-1 and TRBJ2-7; TRBD2 matches at 9 bases. Sequencing was performed on PBMCs or a T cell subset sorted from them (not recorded which). The CDR3 here is CASSLGLAAYYEQYF. Here the CDR3 DNA reads TGCGCCAGCAGCTTGGGACTAGCGGCCTACTACGAGCAGTACTTC.